This T cell receptor (beta chain) was sequenced during a study of cytomegalovirus exposure and HLA in healthy donors. Study-level findings and limits: The number of N-insertions in an Asian-associated ancestry cluster was reportedly below the 666-donor mean in a later analysis. Accurate predictions that matched the HLA-A and HLA-B alleles of most subjects were reportedly made from TCR beta sequences. Differences between HLA loci emerged in a later analysis of TCR association rates, with DRB1 most and HLA-C fewest. Analysis was carried out at a later point, and it linked a missense DCLRE1C variant to TCR beta V- and J-gene trimming.

The PCR ran on 60 Vbeta and 13 Jbeta primers. Profiled with immunoSEQ multiplex PCR; TCRdb holds only in-frame clones, not every one. The table records fewer than 200,000 clones, around 80% of them present only once. For this clone: Its specificity is not known. At one boundary the junction diverges from the germline segment, which might be a read error.

The CDR3 consists of 15 residues. The germline CDR1 and CDR2 sequences are SEHNR and FQNEAQ (reference sequence). The receptor was derived from a woman between 45 and 60 years old in good health and CMV-seropositive. The sequenced material came from PBMCs. The V call is TRBV7-9, the J call TRBJ2-2; D remains unclear. CDR3 region: CSSSLSLARPGELFF. CDR3 sequence (DNA): TGTTCCAGCAGCTTATCGTTAGCACGGCCCGGGGAGCTGTTTTTT.